This entry describes one T cell receptor (beta chain). Per the original methods: Amplification with reference gene primers provided the estimates of nucleated cell counts. TCRdb keeps only in-frame clones here, not all; method: immunoSEQ multiplex PCR. V and J calls and clone size follow that table, whereas D and trimming were derived from the DNA. The repertoire holds a few hundred thousand clones, with under 90% as singletons. The CDR3 totals 13 residues. Per germline, CDR1 LNHDA and CDR2 SQIVND (reference sequence). The V end lost 10 bases, the J end lost 8 bases, and 17 bases lay between the germline ends. These data come from a study of blood T cell repertoires in COVID-19. Study in general: Researchers got acute and convalescent COVID-19 samples from the United States, Italy and Spain. PBMCs, B-cell-depleted T cells, or T cells were the source of the cDNA or gDNA that made up the material.

The rearrangement links TRBV19 to TRBJ1-4; D may be TRBD1 (6 bases). Input material: peripheral blood. The TCR was taken from a woman aged 40 to 50 who had recovered from COVID-19. Here the CDR3 reads CATARGAEEKLFF. CDR3 DNA sequence: TGTGCCACCGCCCGGGGGGCGGAAGAAAAACTGTTTTTT.